Listed here are 21 T cell receptor beta chains from one sample, sequenced in a study of PD-L1 blockade in urothelial cancer. Clones were sequenced by immunoSEQ multiplex PCR, and TCRdb holds only the in-frame ones, with some missing. Of some 79,000 clones in the sample, 82% were seen once. Sequences were derived from PBMCs, sampled around atezolizumab (anti-PD-L1) treatment. These receptors were taken from a man aged 65 to 79 with urothelial cancer.

The chain couples TRBV23-1 to TRBJ2-5; maybe TRBD2 (6 bases). TRBV23-1 qualifies as an ORF whose function is uncertain. The CDR3 length is 14 residues. Trimming took 0 bases from V and 3 from J, leaving 8 bases between them. CDR3 bases: TGCGCCAGCAGTCAATCTGAGCGGGAAGAGACCCAGTACTTC. The encoded protein is CASSQSEREETQYF.

The chain combines TRBV5-6 with TRBJ2-5, with D possibly matching TRBD2 (7 bases). V dropped 2 bases and J dropped 5 bases, with 19 bases sitting between them. The germline V gene has CDR1 SGHDT and CDR2 YYEEEE. This CDR3 has 16 amino acids. This CDR3 reads CASSFLKGGLSETQYF. In DNA, the CDR3 is TGTGCCAGCAGCTTCCTTAAGGGGGGGCTGAGTGAGACCCAGTACTTC.

This chain connects TRBV10-3 to TRBJ1-4; D may be TRBD1 (5 bases). With 0 bases removed from V and 0 bases from J, the gap between germline ends came to 11 bases. Germline CDR1 reads ENHRY; CDR2 reads SYGVKD. This CDR3 contains 17 residues. The CDR3 nucleotides are TGTGCCATCAGTGAGTCTGGACACCTTGCAACTAATGAAAAACTGTTTTTT. It specifies CAISESGHLATNEKLFF.

The chain recombines TRBV5-4 with TRBJ2-3; 7 bases are shared with TRBD2. There are 17 residues in the CDR3. With 0 bases clipped from V and 0 bases from J, the junction kept 7 bases outside the gene matches. Germline lookup yields CDR1 SGHNT and CDR2 YYREEE (reference sequence). The CDR3 nucleotides are TGTGCCAGCAGCTTGGACGGATCTAGCGGCAGCACAGATACGCAGTATTTT. Its protein is CASSLDGSSGSTDTQYF.

This clone was counted a few times. Here the CDR3 DNA reads TGTGCCAGCAGCTTAGGACGGGACTACGAGCAGTACTTC. Residues: CASSLGRDYEQYF. The rearrangement joins TRBV7-3 to TRBJ2-7, with TRBD2 as a possible D gene (5 bases). Germline values: CDR1 SGHTA, CDR2 FQGTGA. This CDR3 comprises 13 residues. V was clipped by 2 bases and J by 3 bases, with 8 bases between them.

V usage is TRBV5-1 and J usage is TRBJ2-3; 12 bases agree with TRBD2. In germline, CDR1 is SGHRS, CDR2 YFSETQ. V gave up 0 bases and J gave up 1 base; unmatched junction bases: 6. This CDR3 is 18 amino acids long. The CDR3: CASSLAPSGGAGTDTQYF. CDR3 DNA sequence: TGCGCCAGCAGCTTGGCGCCTAGCGGGGGGGCGGGCACAGATACGCAGTATTTT.

The gene calls are TRBV7-2 and TRBJ1-3; D gene ambiguous. Trimming took 2 bases from V and 0 from J, leaving 8 bases between them. Germline V gene lookup returns CDR1 SGHTA and CDR2 FQGNSA. The CDR3 covers 15 residues. The DNA of the CDR3 is TGTGCCAGCAGCTTACATGTTTCCTCTGGAAACACCATATATTTT. Translation: CASSLHVSSGNTIYF.

The V call is TRBV7-6, the J call TRBJ1-2; weak D call: TRBD1 (6 bases). Trimming took off 5 bases at V and 10 bases at J, with 14 bases between the two ends. Looked up from germline, CDR1 is SGHVS and CDR2 is FNYEAQ. The length of the CDR3 is 12 residues. The CDR3 DNA sequence: TGTGCCAGCAGCCCGGACAGAAATAACTACACCTTC. Protein: CASSPDRNNYTF.

The chain is built from TRBV27 and TRBJ1-4; 7 nucleotides align to TRBD1. The CDR3 length is 14 residues. From germline, CDR1 is MNHEY and CDR2 SMNVEV (reference sequence). The J segment lost 0 bases and the V segment lost 6 bases, leaving 1 base of the junction unmatched. Here the CDR3 reads CASSGTATNEKLFF. The CDR3 region has the DNA TGTGCCAGCAGCGGGACAGCAACTAATGAAAAACTGTTTTTT.

The chain carries TRBV2 and TRBJ1-2, with D possibly matching TRBD1 (5 bases). The CDR3 contains 15 residues. The V and J ends lost 1 base and 6 bases respectively, with 15 bases between them. Germline assignment: CDR1 SNHLY and CDR2 FYNNEI. CDR3 nucleotides: TGTGCCAGCAGTGAAGTCTCCCAGGGAGGGAATGGCTACACCTTC. Its translation: CASSEVSQGGNGYTF.

The chain's CDR3 is CASSKGQTFQETQYF. CDR3 DNA sequence: TGTGCCAGCAGTAAGGGACAGACTTTCCAAGAGACCCAGTACTTC. J is TRBJ2-5 and V is TRBV7-2, with 7 nucleotides matching TRBD1. The CDR3 totals 15 residues. The J segment lost 1 base and the V segment lost 6 bases, leaving 8 bases of the junction unmatched. Germline assignment: CDR1 SGHTA and CDR2 FQGNSA.

V usage is TRBV7-3 and J usage is TRBJ2-5; no clear D gene. Trimming shortened V by 5 bases and J by 3 bases, and 10 bases separated the two germline ends. CDR1 and CDR2 from the germline V gene are SGHTA and FQGTGA. CDR3 length: 13 amino acids. In DNA form, the CDR3 reads TGTGCCAGCAGCCTATCCAGCGAAGAGACCCAGTACTTC. It translates to CASSLSSEETQYF.

The chain has TRBV15 and TRBJ2-5, with TRBD1 identical over 8 bases. The J segment lost 7 bases and the V segment lost 0 bases, leaving 7 bases of the junction unmatched. CDR1 LNHNV and CDR2 YYDKDF come from the germline V gene (reference sequence). The CDR3 covers 15 residues. The DNA of the CDR3 is TGTGCCACCAGCAGAGATCGAAACAGGGGGGTGACCCAGTACTTC. It yields the protein CATSRDRNRGVTQYF.

CDR3 in DNA: TGTGCCAGCTATCCTGCCGGGGGAAGTGCCGAGCAGTACTTC. The encoded protein is CASYPAGGSAEQYF. The chain links TRBV6-5 to TRBJ2-7; TRBD2 is a possible D gene (6 bases). The CDR3 is 14 residues long. CDR1 MNHEY and CDR2 SVGAGI come from the germline V gene. V lost 8 bases to trimming and J lost 6 bases, with 20 bases between them.

The gene calls are TRBV5-8 and TRBJ2-7, with 7 bases lining up with TRBD1. Germline-derived CDR1 and CDR2 are SGHTS and YDEGEE. The CDR3 totals 14 residues. The trim removed 2 bases at V and 3 bases at J, leaving 5 bases unmatched. The CDR3 spells CASSFLRGRYEQYF. CDR3 DNA sequence: TGTGCCAGCAGCTTCCTGAGGGGGCGCTACGAGCAGTACTTC.

This chain links TRBV5-1 with TRBJ1-1, with 8 positions matching TRBD1. The V gene's germline CDR1 is SGHRS and CDR2 YFSETQ. J gave up 3 bases and V 4 bases, and 2 bases lay outside the gene matches. This CDR3 has 13 amino acids. This chain's CDR3 is CASSIQGDTEAFF. CDR3 bases: TGCGCCAGCAGCATACAGGGGGACACTGAAGCTTTCTTT.

A few counts support this clone. The gene calls are TRBV11-2 and TRBJ2-3; D is uncertain. V shed 5 bases and J shed 2 bases, with 17 bases lying between them. Germline V gene data show CDR1 as SGHAT and CDR2 as FQNNGV. The CDR3 has 16 residues. CDR3 residues: CASSPPFPVFTDTQYF. The CDR3 nucleotides read TGTGCCAGCAGCCCCCCTTTTCCGGTTTTCACAGATACGCAGTATTTT.

In its sample, this clone was seen once. The chain employs TRBV7-7 and TRBJ2-5; unclear D gene. The V end lost 1 base, the J end lost 5 bases, and 11 bases lay between the germline ends. The CDR3 has 14 residues. Germline loops: CDR1 SSHAT, CDR2 FNYEAQ (reference sequence). CDR3 residues: CASSLGLEEETQYF. The CDR3 coding sequence is TGTGCCAGCAGCTTAGGTCTCGAGGAGGAGACCCAGTACTTC.

The chain's CDR3 is CASRLTDTPQHF. For the CDR3, the DNA is TGTGCCAGCAGATTGACAGATACGCCCCAGCATTTT. The chain is built from TRBV28 and TRBJ1-5; tentatively, D is TRBD1 (5 bases). The germline V gene has CDR1 MDHEN and CDR2 SYDVKM. Trimming removed 6 bases from V and 9 bases from J, with 12 bases in between. This CDR3 has 12 residues. The entire variable domain, with the rest obtained from reference TRBV28 and TRBJ1-5, is as follows: DVKVTQSSRYLVKRTGEKVFLECVQDMDHENMFWYRQDPGLGLRLIYFSYDVKMKEKGDIPEGYSVSREKKERFSLILESASTNQTSMYLCASRLTDTPQHFGDGTRLSIL.

J is TRBJ2-3 and V is TRBV18; D not certain. CDR3 size: 15 residues. CDR1 KGHSH and CDR2 LQKENI come from the germline V gene. Deletions cut 0 bases from V and 0 bases from J, with 7 bases between. CDR3 region: CASSPPMGSTDTQYF. CDR3 DNA: TGTGCCAGCTCACCACCGATGGGCAGCACAGATACGCAGTATTTT.

This chain connects TRBV12-2 to TRBJ2-7; no check of the table's D call, TRBD1, against the DNA was made. TRBV12-2 is listed as a pseudogene. The CDR3 runs 13 residues. CDR3 nucleotide sequence: TGTGCAAGTCGCTTGAGACATCCCTACGAGCAGTACTTC. Translating gives CASRLRHPYEQYF.